Shown below are 8 T cell receptor beta chains from a single sample sequenced in a study of T-cell reconstitution after alpha-beta-depleted transplantation in children. Unique molecular identifiers featured in how the TCRbeta library was prepared. TCRdb ran MiXCR on the PCR reads and lists one entry per CDR3 protein. The sample lists approximately 630,000 distinct CDR3 sequences, around 13% occurring once. The starting material was PBMCs, obtained before TCRalphabeta/CD19-depleted stem cell transplant. The source of these receptors is a girl aged 2-10 years with congenital amegakaryocytic thrombocytopenia, due to receive a stem cell transplant.

In its sample, this clonotype was seen a few times. This sequence joins TRBV20-1 and TRBJ2-3; D call uncertain. V shed 3 bases and J shed 1 base, with 8 bases lying between them. The CDR3 runs 13 residues. Per the germline V gene, CDR1 is DFQATT and CDR2 is SNEGSKA (reference sequence). The CDR3, as DNA: TGCAGTGCTAGCGATCCGGGCACAGATACGCAGTATTTT. It is translated as CSASDPGTDTQYF.

A few counts support this clonotype. The chain is built from TRBV20-1 and TRBJ2-3, with TRBD2 matching 11 bases. CDR1 is DFQATT, CDR2 SNEGSKA, per germline (reference sequence). The CDR3 runs to 14 residues. V gave up 7 bases and J gave up 5 bases; unmatched junction bases: 8. The DNA for the CDR3 is TGCAGTGTTCTACTAGCGGGAGTCATAGATACGCAGTATTTT. It codes for CSVLLAGVIDTQYF.

This clonotype was picked up a small number of times. This could be a read error, since a much larger clone is one nucleotide away. V and J are TRBV7-9 and TRBJ2-7; D uncertain. The CDR3 has 12 residues. Germline V CDR1 and CDR2: SEHNR, FQNEAQ (reference sequence). Trimming removed 3 bases at V and 2 bases at J, with 5 bases between. CDR3 in amino acids: CASSFAPYEQYF. As DNA, the CDR3 is TGTGCCAGCAGCTTTGCACCCTACGAGCAGTACTTC.

The chain combines TRBV10-2 with TRBJ1-4; D gene uncertain. Trimming took 10 bases from V and 7 from J, leaving 25 bases between them. Germline CDR1 and CDR2: WSHSY and SAAADI. The CDR3 is 16 residues long. CDR3 DNA: TGCGCCACAAGTCCCGGGCCCACCGTCTTTATTGAAAAACTGTTTTTT. As protein: CATSPGPTVFIEKLFF.

In this sample, this clonotype turned up many times. This chain uses TRBV5-5 with TRBJ2-1; D gene unclear. The CDR3 sequence is 17 residues long. The germline V gene has CDR1 SGHKS and CDR2 YYEKEE (reference sequence). V gave up 2 bases and J gave up 2 bases, with 17 bases separating them. Here the CDR3 DNA reads TGTGCCAGCAGCTTAGGATACAGATCTCGGCCCTACAATGAGCAGTTCTTC. Its protein product is CASSLGYRSRPYNEQFF. Looking up the rest from reference TRBV5-5 and TRBJ2-1 gives the full variable domain: DAGVTQSPTHLIKTRGQQVTLRCSPISGHKSVSWYQQVLGQGPQFIFQYYEKEERGRGNFPDRFSARQFPNYSSELNVNALLLGDSALYLCASSLGYRSRPYNEQFFGPGTRLTVL.

V is TRBV5-1 and J is TRBJ2-2, with D tentatively TRBD2 (5 bases). The V and J ends lost 1 base and 0 bases respectively, with 10 bases between them. CDR1 is SGHRS, CDR2 YFSETQ, per germline. The CDR3 runs to 16 residues. The CDR3 here is CASSLIGRPNTGELFF. CDR3 nucleotides: TGCGCCAGCAGCTTGATTGGGAGACCGAACACCGGGGAGCTGTTTTTT.

This clonotype has at least ten counts. The J gene is TRBJ2-7, the V gene TRBV5-1; D is undetermined. V lost 4 bases and J lost 5, with 19 bases in between. This CDR3 comprises 15 residues. The germline V gene encodes CDR1 SGHRS and CDR2 YFSETQ. DNA for the CDR3: TGCGCCAGCAGCCCCTTTGGTTTAGCCCTAGACGAGCAGTACTTC. As protein: CASSPFGLALDEQYF.

This clonotype was detected ten times or more. This chain links TRBV4-2 with TRBJ2-3, with 14 positions matching TRBD2. Trimming cost V 0 bases and J 5 bases; bases outside gene matches: 1. This CDR3 is built from 16 residues. Germline V gene lookup returns CDR1 LGHNA and CDR2 YNFKEQ. In DNA, the CDR3 is TGTGCCAGCAGCCAAGATGGGACTAGCGGGAGAGATACGCAGTATTTT. It codes for CASSQDGTSGRDTQYF.